This paragraph covers one T cell receptor beta chain sequence. Its specificity is not known. This entry belongs to a study of OX40 agonist ivuxolimab in advanced cancers. Study as a whole: Patients enrolled in dose escalation were diagnosed with hepatocellular carcinoma, melanoma, renal cell or head and neck cancer. Three patients responded partially, comprising one with hepatocellular carcinoma and two with cutaneous melanoma.

The repertoire was sequenced with immunoSEQ multiplex PCR; TCRdb's copy has only in-frame clones and lacks some. In the table there are about 95,000 clones, about 85% of which are singletons. General observations from the study: Among the lowest peripheral clonal expansion occurred in 0.1-3.0 mg/kg partial responders. Antigen specificity of clonally expanded peripheral T cells was not established.

The ends were cut back, 4 bases at V and 0 bases at J, with 17 bases in the middle. CDR1 is MDHEN, CDR2 SYDVKM, per germline. The CDR3 loop spans 17 amino acids. The sample was CD4+ or CD8+ T cells sorted from blood, taken in a trial of the OX40 agonist ivuxolimab. The TCR comes from an adult with an advanced solid tumor such as melanoma, head and neck, liver or kidney cancer. The rearrangement uses TRBV28 and TRBJ2-3; D is uncertain. This chain's CDR3 is CASSSPEIAASTDTQYF. The CDR3 coding sequence is TGTGCCAGCAGTTCACCTGAAATAGCAGCAAGCACAGATACGCAGTATTTT.